The 22 T cell receptor beta chains presented below share a single source sample, sequenced in a study of regulatory T cells in long-lasting Graves disease. Sample time point: newly diagnosed GD, antithyroid drugs for less than 3 months. The authors made the TCR library using RNA they extracted from PBMCs. Construction of TCR beta libraries relied on iRepertoire HTBI primers and on Arm-PCR targeting CDR3 regions. Each CDR3 protein is one row after TCRdb ran MiXCR on the multiplex PCR reads. The table includes some 200,000 distinct CDR3 sequences, approximately 18% detected once. Separately, the same data were catalogued under a study of T cells in Graves' hyperthyroidism and ophthalmopathy.

The sequencing used peripheral blood mononuclear cells (PBMCs), collected at new diagnosis, from a patient treated with antithyroid drugs. These receptors were taken from a woman in her twenties or thirties with Graves disease.

At least ten counts were recorded for this clonotype. The chain links TRBV10-1 to TRBJ2-5; 10 bases agree with TRBD2. The germline V gene has CDR1 WNHNN and CDR2 SYGVQD (reference sequence). The CDR3 spans 14 residues. Trimming cost V 0 bases and J 5 bases; bases outside gene matches: 0. Written as DNA, the CDR3 is TGCGCCAGCAGTGAGTCGGGACTAGCGGAGACCCAGTACTTC. The encoded protein is CASSESGLAETQYF.

The V gene is TRBV28, the J gene TRBJ1-1; 9 nucleotides agree with TRBD1. CDR1 and CDR2 (germline): MDHEN, SYDVKM. The CDR3 consists of 12 residues. V lost 6 bases to trimming and J lost 11 bases; unmatched junction nucleotides: 7. The CDR3 region is CASRTRQGVAFF. CDR3 DNA sequence: TGTGCCAGCAGGACAAGACAGGGGGTGGCTTTCTTT.

The gene calls are TRBV10-1 and TRBJ2-5; D gene ambiguous. The V gene's germline CDR1 is WNHNN and CDR2 SYGVQD (reference sequence). The CDR3 sequence is 13 residues long. The V and J ends lost 8 bases and 1 base respectively, with 11 bases between them. The CDR3 protein is CASQRRIQETQYF. In DNA form, the CDR3 reads TGCGCCAGCCAAAGGCGGATCCAAGAGACCCAGTACTTC.

This clonotype was picked up many times. The chain uses TRBV18 and TRBJ2-7; D gene uncertain. There are 13 residues in the CDR3. The V and J ends lost 2 bases and 1 base respectively, with 6 bases between them. Germline V CDR1 and CDR2: KGHSH, LQKENI. CDR3 sequence: CASSPASSYEQYF. The DNA for the CDR3 is TGTGCCAGCTCACCAGCCAGTTCCTACGAGCAGTACTTC.

This clonotype occurred many times. The rearrangement uses TRBV20-1 and TRBJ1-5; TRBD1 might be the D (6 bases). Trimming removed 3 bases from V and 5 bases from J, with 14 bases in between. CDR1 is DFQATT, CDR2 SNEGSKA, per germline (reference sequence). This CDR3 comprises 14 residues. Here the CDR3 reads CSARVRGRYQPQHF. CDR3 nucleotides: TGCAGTGCTAGGGTCAGGGGCCGGTATCAGCCCCAGCATTTT.

This clonotype was detected many times. The chain couples TRBV3-1 to TRBJ1-6, with D maybe TRBD1 (6 bases). Trimming stripped 3 bases from V and 5 bases from J, with 8 bases between. CDR3 length equals 14 residues. CDR1 is LGHDT and CDR2 is YNNKEL in the germline V gene (reference sequence). The CDR3 DNA reads as TGTGCCAGCAGCCACAGGGGAGATAATTCACCCCTCCACTTT. This codes for CASSHRGDNSPLHF.

The chain recombines TRBV12-3 or TRBV12-4 with TRBJ1-1; D uncertain. This CDR3 spans 14 amino acids. Trimming shortened V by 5 bases and J by 3 bases, and 13 bases separated the two germline ends. CDR3 sequence (DNA): TGTGCCAGCAGTCAGAGGGTGGGGTACACTGAAGCTTTCTTT. Protein sequence: CASSQRVGYTEAFF.

This clonotype came up many times. This sequence joins TRBV3-1 and TRBJ2-3, with D unclear. The CDR3 is made up of 16 amino acids. Trimming pared 4 bases from V and 2 bases from J, leaving 16 bases between. Looked up from germline, CDR1 is LGHDT and CDR2 is YNNKEL (reference sequence). The CDR3 reads CASSPRPPQVTDTQYF. The CDR3 DNA reads as TGTGCCAGCAGCCCGCGACCACCACAAGTCACAGATACGCAGTATTTT.

The chain carries TRBV29-1 and TRBJ1-4, with TRBD1 matching over 7 bases. Per germline, CDR1 SQVTM and CDR2 ANQGSEA. With 7 bases clipped from V and 5 bases from J, the junction kept 7 bases outside the gene matches. The CDR3 is made up of 13 amino acids. DNA for the CDR3: TGCAGCGGTCGGAGGGGGCTGAATGAAAAACTGTTTTTT. It is translated as CSGRRGLNEKLFF.

This clonotype was observed at least ten times. V is TRBV2 and J is TRBJ2-5, with D perhaps matching TRBD2 (5 bases). This CDR3 is built from 16 residues. Trimming left V 7 bases short and J 0 bases short, with 18 bases between. Germline values: CDR1 SNHLY, CDR2 FYNNEI. Written as DNA, the CDR3 is TGTGCCAGCACGGAGGATCTGGGCCTATACCAAGAGACCCAGTACTTC. Amino acid sequence: CASTEDLGLYQETQYF.

This clonotype was counted a few times. The chain carries TRBV7-2 and TRBJ1-3; D unresolved. The CDR3 consists of 18 residues. V was pared by 2 bases and J by 0 bases, with 17 bases between. The germline V gene encodes CDR1 SGHTA and CDR2 FQGNSA. The CDR3 DNA is TGTGCCAGCAGCTTAAGTGGTCCCCAGGCCGTCTCTGGAAACACCATATATTTT. Translation gives CASSLSGPQAVSGNTIYF.

At least ten counts were recorded for this clonotype. The V call is TRBV6-1, the J call TRBJ1-1, with D uncertain. The CDR3 sequence is 14 residues long. V shed 5 bases and J shed 1 base, with 11 bases lying between them. Germline CDR1 MNHNS, CDR2 SASEGT. Here the CDR3 reads CASSPGPKNTEAFF. The CDR3 DNA follows: TGTGCCAGCAGTCCCGGGCCCAAGAACACTGAAGCTTTCTTT.

Worth noting for this clonotype: Given a far larger clone just one base away, this is likely a sequencing read error. This chain joins TRBV7-2 and TRBJ2-3, with 11 nucleotides matching TRBD2. The CDR3 has 15 amino acids. Germline assignment: CDR1 SGHTA and CDR2 FQGNSA. The trim removed 4 bases at V and 6 bases at J, leaving 6 bases unmatched. The CDR3 region is CASSYPTSGADTQYF. For the CDR3, the DNA is TGTGCCAGCAGCTACCCGACTAGCGGGGCGGATACGCAGTATTTT.

This clonotype was seen only a few times. The chain couples TRBV15 to TRBJ2-3; D unresolved. The CDR3 loop spans 12 amino acids. Trimming shortened V by 2 bases and J by 6 bases, and 6 bases separated the two germline ends. Germline V CDR1 and CDR2: LNHNV, YYDKDF (reference sequence). As DNA, the CDR3 is TGTGCCACCAGCAGACTAGGGGATACGCAGTATTTT. Encoded protein: CATSRLGDTQYF.

This clonotype was recorded at least ten times. This chain links TRBV28 with TRBJ2-2; 11 nucleotides agree with TRBD1. Germline CDR1 MDHEN, CDR2 SYDVKM. V gave up 5 bases and J gave up 5 bases; unmatched junction bases: 4. The CDR3 has 15 amino acids. CDR3 bases: TGTGCCAGCAGTGGGACAGGGGGGAGGACCGGGGAGCTGTTTTTT. The encoded protein is CASSGTGGRTGELFF.

This clonotype has ten or more counts. V is TRBV10-3 and J is TRBJ2-7; 7 bases map to TRBD1. In germline, CDR1 is ENHRY, CDR2 SYGVKD. The CDR3 has 14 amino acids. V gave up 3 bases and J gave up 2 bases; unmatched junction bases: 4. CDR3 sequence: CAISDYRGTYEQYF. The CDR3 coding sequence is TGTGCCATCAGTGACTACAGGGGAACCTACGAGCAGTACTTC.

This clonotype was counted many times. This chain uses TRBV30 with TRBJ2-5; 9 bases map to TRBD1. The J call may be in error: the DNA end matches TRBJ2-1 better. Germline V gene lookup returns CDR1 GTSNPN and CDR2 SVGIG (reference sequence). This CDR3 contains 16 residues. The CDR3 reads CAYRNRGRGTYNEQFF. The CDR3 DNA reads TGTGCCTACCGAAACAGGGGGCGCGGGACCTACAATGAGCAGTTCTTC.

This clonotype was seen ten or more times. The chain is built from TRBV4-1 and TRBJ2-7; TRBD1 might be the D (6 bases). The germline gives CDR1 MGHRA, CDR2 YSYEKL. V lost 4 bases and J lost 3, with 19 bases in between. This CDR3 region has 16 residues. CDR3 protein: CASSPLEQGTYYEQYF. The CDR3 bases are TGCGCCAGCAGCCCACTAGAACAGGGAACCTACTACGAGCAGTACTTC.

The sample holds a few counts of this clonotype. This may stem from a read error, because a much larger clone lies one nucleotide away. The V and J genes are TRBV11-2 and TRBJ2-3; D unclear. The CDR3 has 12 residues. Germline V gene lookup returns CDR1 SGHAT and CDR2 FQNNGV. Trimming shortened V by 5 bases and J by 6 bases, and 9 bases separated the two germline ends. The chain's CDR3 is CASSPLRDTQYF. In DNA, the CDR3 is TGTGCCAGCAGCCCCCTGAGGGATACGCAGTATTTT. Full variable domain (rest looked up from reference TRBV11-2 and TRBJ2-3): EAGVAQSPRYKIIEKRQSVAFWCNPISGHATLYWYQQILGQGPKLLIQFQNNGVVDDSQLPKDRFSAERLKGVDSTLKIQPAKLEDSAVYLCASSPLRDTQYFGPGTRLTVL.

This clonotype was counted ten times or more. This chain joins TRBV20-1 and TRBJ2-5; 8 positions match TRBD2. Germline assignment: CDR1 DFQATT and CDR2 SNEGSKA (reference sequence). The CDR3 consists of 14 residues. The V gene end was trimmed by 2 bases and the J gene end by 1 base; junction bases not matched to a gene: 3. The CDR3 bases are TGCAGTGCTAGACGAGCGGGGGCCCAAGAGACCCAGTACTTC. Translating it yields CSARRAGAQETQYF.

The chain joins TRBV6-2 or TRBV6-3 to TRBJ1-3; TRBD1 might be the D (6 bases). The germline V gene encodes CDR1 MNHEY and CDR2 SVGEGT. The V end was cut by 6 bases, the J end by 5 bases, with 11 bases between. This CDR3 contains 13 residues. The CDR3 here is CASRAGQRNTIYF. In DNA, the CDR3 is TGTGCCAGCAGAGCTGGACAGCGAAACACCATATATTTT.

The sample holds many counts of this clonotype. The V and J genes are TRBV6-1 and TRBJ1-1, with TRBD1 matching over 8 bases. Germline assignment: CDR1 MNHNS and CDR2 SASEGT. The CDR3 loop spans 12 amino acids. V shed 7 bases, J shed 7 bases, and the junction held 5 bases outside the gene matches. This chain's CDR3 is CASKPGQGEAFF. CDR3 DNA sequence: TGTGCCAGCAAACCCGGACAGGGTGAAGCTTTCTTT.